This T cell receptor beta chain was sequenced for a study of radiotherapy plus CTLA-4 blockade in lung cancer. Regarding the study as a whole: Once radiotherapy plus ipilimumab had been given, TCR clones derived from tumor expanded in blood.

From germline, CDR1 is SGHRS and CDR2 YFSETQ. The length of the CDR3 is 11 residues. V was trimmed by 0 bases and J by 7 bases, leaving 4 bases between them. Profiling relied on immunoSEQ multiplex PCR, and the TCRdb table lists in-frame clones only, not all of them. The sample gives 83,000 or so clones, 75% to 90% of which show up once; 0.75% to 0.85% is in the top ten. Note on this clone: Its antigen is not known.

The sample here was peripheral blood, taken from a patient treated with radiotherapy plus ipilimumab. The chain is built from TRBV5-1 and TRBJ2-5; no clear D. The source of this sequence is a human donor with non-small cell lung cancer who had stable disease on radiotherapy plus ipilimumab. Here the CDR3 DNA reads TGCGCCAGCAGCTTGGCGGGGACCCAGTACTTC. As protein: CASSLAGTQYF.